This T cell receptor (beta chain) was captured in a study of T cell repertoires in cytomegalovirus infection. Looking at the study overall: In public TCR beta signatures, there were indications of both CMV infection and matching HLA type. Overall study results and limits: HLA-C-restricted CMV clonotypes gave the most frequent clonotype in two of eight donors. Carriers of CMV plus the relevant HLA were identified by cumulative public TCR beta family frequency.

As to this clonotype: Its target is unknown.

One entry per CDR3 protein results from TCRdb running MiXCR on the reads. The sample comprises 170,000 or so distinct CDR3 sequences, approximately 18% of which are singletons, and less than 25% rests with the top ten. The sample was CD8+ T cells from PBMCs. This clonotype was obtained from a human donor in good health (CMV status not recorded). Some clones in this sample may be carry-over from other donors' samples.

The CDR3 nucleotides read TGTGCCAGCAGTTACTCGAGGACAGGGTACGAAGCTTTCTTT. It yields the protein CASSYSRTGYEAFF. This rearrangement joins TRBV6-2 or TRBV6-3 to TRBJ1-1; 8 bases are shared with TRBD1. The CDR3 sequence is 14 residues long. The germline gives CDR1 MNHEY, CDR2 SVGEGT. Trimming cost V 0 bases and J 8 bases; bases outside gene matches: 5.